This T cell receptor beta chain was recorded in a study of blood T cells in healthy people across ages. A minimum of 6 micrograms of total RNA was extracted per sample. For the second PCR, which ran for about 6 to 12 cycles, a sample-barcoded 5' primer and a J-beta primer mix were used. TCRdb reprocessed the 5' RACE reads via MiXCR and lists one record per CDR3 protein. Here the sample spans around 1,800,000 distinct CDR3 sequences, about 39% being singletons. Trimming removed 4 bases from V and 4 bases from J, with 16 bases in between. The CDR3 covers 16 residues. Germline CDR1 LGHNA, CDR2 YSLEER. Sequenced input: blood. The V and J genes are TRBV4-3 and TRBJ2-2; maybe TRBD2 (5 bases). The TCR originated in a human donor in good health. The CDR3 spells CASSRFAGELTGELFF. As DNA, the CDR3 is TGCGCCAGCAGCCGCTTTGCCGGGGAGCTCACCGGGGAGCTGTTTTTT.